This T cell receptor beta chain was sequenced during a study of T cell responses to AZD1222 COVID-19 vaccine. Findings of the study overall: A rise in Spike-specific TCR breadth and depth followed two AZD1222 doses.

Germline V gene data show CDR1 as KGHSH and CDR2 as LQKENI. The CDR3 length is 14 residues. V lost 4 bases and J 2 bases, leaving 11 bases between the germline ends. Assay: immunoSEQ multiplex PCR; the TCRdb copy retains only in-frame clones and omits some. The sample has about 110,000 clones; approximately 87% are singletons. About this clone itself: Its matching antigen is unknown.

The input for sequencing was peripheral blood, taken on day 0 of AZD1222 vaccination. The receptor's source is an adult in good health. The chain joins TRBV18 to TRBJ1-2; the D gene is possibly TRBD1 (6 bases). The CDR3 loop reads CASSRGAGNYGYTF. CDR3 sequence (DNA): TGTGCCAGCTCACGGGGGGCGGGCAACTATGGCTACACCTTC. Filled out from reference TRBV18 and TRBJ1-2, the complete variable domain reads NAGVMQNPRHLVRRRGQEARLRCSPMKGHSHVYWYRQLPEEGLKFMVYLQKENIIDESGMPKERFSAEFPKEGPSILRIQQVVRGDSAAYFCASSRGAGNYGYTFGSGTRLTVV.